This T cell receptor (beta chain) was recovered during a study of OX40 agonist ivuxolimab in advanced cancers. Turning to the study itself: Hepatocellular carcinoma, melanoma, renal cell or head and neck cancer occurred in dose-escalation patients. A history of anti-PD-1, anti-PD-L1 or anti-CTLA-4 therapy was acceptable, and 30% to 45% had some.

Autoimmune disease history or systemic immunosuppression disqualified patients. Assay: immunoSEQ multiplex PCR; the TCRdb copy retains only in-frame clones and omits some. The data contain under 20,000 clones, around 78% of them singletons. The CDR3 length is 14 residues. Looked up from germline, CDR1 is LGHNA and CDR2 is YSLEER. V was pared by 4 bases and J by 4 bases, with 6 bases of the junction left unmatched. This clonotype was sampled from an adult with an advanced solid tumor such as melanoma, head and neck, liver or kidney cancer. This specimen was CD4+ or CD8+ T cells sorted from blood, taken in a trial of the OX40 agonist ivuxolimab. The V and J genes are TRBV4-3 and TRBJ2-7, with TRBD1 identical over 8 bases. The CDR3, as DNA: TGCGCCAGCAGCCTAGGGACAGGTTTATACGAGCAGTACTTC. Its protein is CASSLGTGLYEQYF.